This T cell receptor (beta chain) was sequenced during a study of shared clonotypes between healthy human individuals. Whole-study context: CD4 naive and memory got three plates each, CD8 naive two, CD8 memory one.

This clone was counted a single time. The protocol was immunoSEQ multiplex PCR, while the TCRdb copy is restricted to in-frame clones and leaves out a portion. This sample has approximately 2.4 million clones, with 90% to 97% found just once. Germline loops: CDR1 WSHSY, CDR2 SAAADI. Trimming removed 6 bases at V and 0 bases at J, with 12 bases between. The CDR3 totals 15 residues. The chain couples TRBV10-2 to TRBJ1-5; D ambiguous. The origin of this receptor is a man younger than 30 in good health. Input material: naive CD4+ T cells sorted from blood. Subset specified: CD45RA+ positively selected. This chain's CDR3 is CASSLGPYSNQPQHF. CDR3 sequence (DNA): TGCGCCAGCAGCTTAGGACCCTATAGCAATCAGCCCCAGCATTTT.